This TCR beta chain was recorded in a study of cytomegalovirus exposure and HLA in healthy donors. Here immunoSEQ multiplex PCR was the method, and the copy in TCRdb shows in-frame clones only, minus some. This sample has about 120,000 clones, with around 89% found just once. Per germline, CDR1 WSHSY and CDR2 SAAADI. The CDR3 has 16 amino acids. Trimming took 0 bases from V and 2 from J; bases not matched to a gene: 7. Sample: PBMCs. The chain joins TRBV10-2 to TRBJ2-7; TRBD2 aligns across 7 bases. This receptor was obtained from a woman aged 18-35 years in good health and CMV-seropositive. The CDR3 DNA sequence: TGCGCCAGCAGTGAGTCGAAGGTCGCGGGAGCCTACGAGCAGTACTTC. It specifies CASSESKVAGAYEQYF.